The 28 T cell receptor beta chains below were found in one sample sequenced in a study of T cell repertoires in cytomegalovirus infection. TCRdb re-analysed the reads in MiXCR, keeping a single row per CDR3 protein. The table includes about 260,000 distinct CDR3 sequences, roughly an eighth detected once. What was sequenced was PBMCs. These receptors all stem from a human donor in good health (CMV status not recorded). Some clones in this sample may be carry-over from other donors' samples.

CDR3 nucleotide sequence: TGCAGTGCCGTTGGGGACCCAAGCCGGAACATAAACATTCAGTACTTC. Encoded protein: CSAVGDPSRNINIQYF. This chain connects TRBV29-1 to TRBJ2-4, with D possibly called TRBD1 or TRBD2 (5 bases each). Germline CDR1 is SQVTM and CDR2 is ANQGSEA. The CDR3 runs 16 residues.

This clonotype was observed many times. The chain is built from TRBV7-2 and TRBJ1-5; no clear D. The CDR3 contains 16 residues. Trimming removed 1 base from V and 3 bases from J, with 13 bases in between. Germline values: CDR1 SGHTA, CDR2 FQGNSA. As DNA, the CDR3 is TGTGCCAGCAGCTTAGAAGGGCAGCTTTTCAATCAGCCCCAGCATTTT. Its protein is CASSLEGQLFNQPQHF.

This clonotype was observed many times. This chain connects TRBV7-9 to TRBJ2-1, with 7 bases fitting TRBD1. Germline values: CDR1 SEHNR, CDR2 FQNEAQ (reference sequence). The CDR3 sequence is 15 residues long. V lost 5 bases, J lost 2 bases, and 6 bases stayed unmatched. The CDR3 DNA reads as TGTGCCAGCAGCCTTGGGACAGATACCTACAATGAGCAGTTCTTC. Its translation: CASSLGTDTYNEQFF.

The V gene is TRBV2, the J gene TRBJ2-3, with D hard to call. The V gene lost 1 base and the J gene lost 6 bases, with 14 bases spanning the gap. The CDR3 has 15 amino acids. The germline V gene has CDR1 SNHLY and CDR2 FYNNEI. The CDR3 DNA follows: TGTGCCAGCAGTGAAGACCAACTTGTAACCGATACGCAGTATTTT. Its protein product is CASSEDQLVTDTQYF.

The rearrangement links TRBV2 to TRBJ1-3, with no clear D. This CDR3 has 14 residues. Germline lookup yields CDR1 SNHLY and CDR2 FYNNEI. The V gene lost 4 bases and the J gene lost 3 bases, with 10 bases spanning the gap. This CDR3 is CASSVAVGGNTIYF. In DNA form, the CDR3 reads TGTGCCAGCAGTGTTGCTGTCGGTGGAAACACCATATATTTT. Combining the CDR3 with reference TRBV2 and TRBJ1-3 gives the whole variable domain EPEVTQTPSHQVTQMGQEVILRCVPISNHLYFYWYRQILGQKVEFLVSFYNNEISEKSEIFDDQFSVERPDGSNFTLKIRSTKLEDSAMYFCASSVAVGGNTIYFGEGSWLTVV.

The V and J genes are TRBV20-1 and TRBJ1-1; no clear D. Trimming left V 8 bases short and J 1 base short, with 11 bases between. The CDR3 loop spans 12 amino acids. Germline CDR1 reads DFQATT; CDR2 reads SNEGSKA (reference sequence). CDR3 DNA sequence: TGCAGTCCTCCCTCCGGGAACACTGAAGCTTTCTTT. Amino acids: CSPPSGNTEAFF.

This clonotype showed up many times. The V gene is TRBV7-2, the J gene TRBJ2-1; TRBD2 matches 13 bases. With 5 bases clipped from V and 9 bases from J, the junction kept 7 bases outside the gene matches. Germline CDR1 SGHTA, CDR2 FQGNSA. CDR3 length equals 15 residues. CDR3 in DNA: TGTGCCAGCAGCATTACTAGCGGGGGGGCCTTTGAGCAGTTCTTC. It codes for CASSITSGGAFEQFF.

This clonotype was counted ten times or more. The CDR3 DNA reads as TGTGCCAGCAGTTACACCCCCAGCGGGGGGTTTTACAATGAGCAGTTCTTC. Its protein is CASSYTPSGGFYNEQFF. V gene TRBV6-2 or TRBV6-3 combines with J gene TRBJ2-1; 9 bases align to TRBD2. The CDR3 is 17 residues long. The trim removed 2 bases at V and 4 bases at J, leaving 9 bases unmatched. Looked up from germline, CDR1 is MNHEY and CDR2 is SVGEGT.

This clonotype was counted many times. V is TRBV11-2 and J is TRBJ2-1, with 9 nucleotides matching TRBD2. Germline-derived CDR1 and CDR2 are SGHAT and FQNNGV. The V and J ends lost 5 bases and 2 bases, in that order; junction bases with no gene match: 13. This CDR3 is built from 18 residues. CDR3 in amino acids: CASSASLGAGGAYNEQFF. CDR3 nucleotides: TGTGCCAGCAGCGCATCCTTAGGGGCGGGGGGGGCCTACAATGAGCAGTTCTTC.

This clonotype appeared many times. The chain joins TRBV28 to TRBJ2-7; TRBD2 might be the D (5 bases). The CDR3 has 15 amino acids. V dropped 7 bases and J dropped 0 bases, with 16 bases sitting between them. Germline-derived CDR1 and CDR2 are MDHEN and SYDVKM. DNA of the CDR3: TGTGCCAGCACCGGAACTAGACTGAGCTCCTACGAGCAGTACTTC. Its protein is CASTGTRLSSYEQYF.

This clonotype was seen more than once but under ten times. The V gene is TRBV3-1, the J gene TRBJ2-7; 7 bases fit TRBD1. This CDR3 is built from 13 residues. CDR1 is LGHDT, CDR2 YNNKEL, per germline (reference sequence). The V segment lost 4 bases and the J segment 3 bases; nucleotides outside the gene matches: 3. CDR3 nucleotides: TGTGCCAGCAGCCCGGGACAGTTCTACGAGCAGTACTTC. Its translation: CASSPGQFYEQYF.

Ten or more counts support this clonotype. This chain connects TRBV7-2 to TRBJ1-2; D is unresolved. The CDR3 is 15 residues long. The germline V gene encodes CDR1 SGHTA and CDR2 FQGNSA. Trimming removed 1 base at V and 4 bases at J, with 13 bases between. CDR3: CASSLGSYRTYGYTF. For the CDR3, the DNA is TGTGCCAGCAGCTTAGGTTCATACAGAACCTATGGCTACACCTTC.

The chain carries TRBV6-2 or TRBV6-3 and TRBJ1-1; D might be TRBD1 (6 bases). Germline V gene sequence: CDR1 MNHEY, CDR2 SVGEGT. V was clipped by 6 bases and J by 0 bases, with 11 bases between them. CDR3 length: 14 amino acids. The CDR3: CASRRQALNTEAFF. The CDR3 nucleotides are TGTGCCAGCAGGAGACAGGCTTTGAACACTGAAGCTTTCTTT.

This clonotype was observed a few times. The V call is TRBV7-6, the J call TRBJ1-5; tentatively, D is TRBD1 (6 bases). The CDR3 loop spans 13 amino acids. V was cut by 2 bases and J by 8 bases, with 10 bases left in between. Germline CDR1 SGHVS, CDR2 FNYEAQ. The CDR3 DNA reads TGTGCCAGCAGCTTATCAGGGGCGAAGCCCCAGCATTTT. Encoded protein: CASSLSGAKPQHF.

The chain carries TRBV7-3 and TRBJ2-5, with TRBD2 matching over 10 bases. The CDR3 has 16 residues. The V gene end was trimmed by 2 bases and the J gene end by 5 bases; junction bases not matched to a gene: 8. CDR1 is SGHTA, CDR2 FQGTGA, per germline. DNA of the CDR3: TGTGCCAGCAGCTTATCCCCAGCGGGGGGGCAGGAGACCCAGTACTTC. Amino acids: CASSLSPAGGQETQYF.

This clonotype was counted many times. V and J are TRBV7-9 and TRBJ2-4, with a weak D call TRBD1 (5 bases). The CDR3 contains 15 residues. Germline lookup yields CDR1 SEHNR and CDR2 FQNEAQ (reference sequence). V was trimmed by 1 base and J by 8 bases, leaving 15 bases between them. The CDR3 here is CASSLGPRAADIQYF. As DNA, the CDR3 is TGTGCCAGCAGCTTAGGCCCCAGGGCAGCCGACATTCAGTACTTC.

This clonotype was detected many times. The gene calls are TRBV6-5 and TRBJ2-1, with 8 bases matching TRBD2. V shed 0 bases and J 8 bases; nucleotides not matched to a gene: 9. The germline CDR1 and CDR2 sequences are MNHEY and SVGAGI. This CDR3 spans 16 amino acids. DNA for the CDR3: TGTGCCAGCAGTTACTCCCGCCGGGGGGGCCTCTATGAGCAGTTCTTC. It codes for CASSYSRRGGLYEQFF.

The chain links TRBV20-1 to TRBJ1-2; unclear D gene. This CDR3 has 15 amino acids. CDR1 and CDR2 (germline): DFQATT, SNEGSKA (reference sequence). Deletions cut 6 bases from V and 5 bases from J, with 22 bases between. The CDR3 coding sequence is TGCAGTGCCAAGAGACCCAGGCTCACCCAATATGGCTACACCTTC. Amino acid sequence: CSAKRPRLTQYGYTF.

A remark on this clonotype: Germline is not matched at one junction end, which may reflect a read error. This chain uses TRBV6-1 with TRBJ2-2; TRBD2 might be the D (5 bases). Germline lookup yields CDR1 MNHNS and CDR2 SASEGT. The CDR3 extends over 12 amino acids. CDR3 residues: CEIRGVTGELFF. The DNA for the CDR3 is TGCGAAATACGGGGAGTAACCGGGGAGCTGTTTTTT.

The table lists this clonotype with a few counts. The rearrangement uses TRBV6-6 and TRBJ1-2, with D possibly matching TRBD1 (6 bases). The germline CDR1 and CDR2 sequences are MNHNY and SVGAGI (reference sequence). This CDR3 region has 14 residues. The V end lost 3 bases, the J end lost 3 bases, and 11 bases lay between the germline ends. The CDR3 is CASSYRTDYYGYTF. The CDR3, as DNA: TGTGCCAGCAGTTATAGGACAGACTACTATGGCTACACCTTC.

This clonotype was seen many times. The CDR3 coding sequence is TGTGCCAGCAGCTTACTAGGAAGAGGGGGACTAGCGGGAGGGCTAGAGACCCAGTACTTC. This codes for CASSLLGRGGLAGGLETQYF. The V call is TRBV7-2, the J call TRBJ2-5; 16 bases match TRBD2. V lost 2 bases, J lost 4 bases, and 13 bases stayed unmatched. This CDR3 is built from 20 residues. The germline gives CDR1 SGHTA, CDR2 FQGNSA.

The chain couples TRBV2 to TRBJ2-7; TRBD1 matches at 11 bases. The germline gives CDR1 SNHLY, CDR2 FYNNEI. The CDR3 covers 16 residues. Unmatched junction bases numbered 9, after V lost 6 bases and J lost 2 bases. The CDR3 nucleotides read TGTGCCAGCAGGACCCGGACAGGGGGCGCCGCCTACGAGCAGTACTTC. Amino acid sequence: CASRTRTGGAAYEQYF.

This clonotype turned up a few times. J is TRBJ2-1 and V is TRBV24-1; 9 nucleotides line up with TRBD1. The CDR3 spans 16 residues. Germline V gene lookup returns CDR1 KGHDR and CDR2 SFDVKD. V was clipped by 3 bases and J by 5 bases; unmatched bases: 7. The CDR3 DNA sequence: TGTGCCACCAGTGATCCCACAGGGGGCCTCAACAATGAGCAGTTCTTC. It encodes CATSDPTGGLNNEQFF.

This clonotype was counted a few times. J is TRBJ2-2 and V is TRBV28, with TRBD2 identical over 9 bases. The CDR3 runs to 17 residues. Germline-derived CDR1 and CDR2 are MDHEN and SYDVKM. Trimming cost V 1 base and J 2 bases; bases outside gene matches: 5. DNA of the CDR3: TGTGCCAGCAGTTTATTCTCACTAGCGGGCAACACCGGGGAGCTGTTTTTT. Translated: CASSLFSLAGNTGELFF.

The V call is TRBV20-1, the J call TRBJ2-4, with D perhaps TRBD2 (5 bases). Trimming cost V 5 bases and J 7 bases, with 18 bases left between them. CDR1 and CDR2 from the germline V gene are DFQATT and SNEGSKA (reference sequence). The CDR3 runs to 14 residues. CDR3 sequence reads: CSALWAGTGNIQYF. The CDR3 DNA reads TGCAGTGCTCTCTGGGCAGGAACGGGGAACATTCAGTACTTC.

There are many counts of this clonotype. V is TRBV7-3 and J is TRBJ2-2; no clear D. V was trimmed by 0 bases and J by 5 bases, leaving 10 bases between them. The CDR3 extends over 15 amino acids. Germline V gene sequence: CDR1 SGHTA, CDR2 FQGTGA. This CDR3 is CASSLTGFNTGELFF. The CDR3 DNA follows: TGTGCCAGCAGCTTAACAGGGTTTAATACCGGGGAGCTGTTTTTT.

This clonotype has at least ten counts. The V gene is TRBV7-3, the J gene TRBJ2-5, with 9 nucleotides matching TRBD2. Per germline, CDR1 SGHTA and CDR2 FQGTGA. V lost 5 bases to trimming and J lost 3 bases; unmatched junction nucleotides: 10. CDR3 length: 16 residues. This CDR3 is CASSPWPAGGKETQYF. The CDR3 DNA reads TGTGCCAGCAGCCCATGGCCGGCGGGAGGGAAAGAGACCCAGTACTTC.

The rearrangement uses TRBV12-3 or TRBV12-4 and TRBJ1-5; the D is unclear. Deletions cut 3 bases from V and 8 bases from J, with 14 bases between. The CDR3 runs 14 residues. This CDR3 is CASSFTGEEEPQHF. DNA for the CDR3: TGTGCCAGCAGTTTTACGGGAGAGGAGGAGCCCCAGCATTTT.